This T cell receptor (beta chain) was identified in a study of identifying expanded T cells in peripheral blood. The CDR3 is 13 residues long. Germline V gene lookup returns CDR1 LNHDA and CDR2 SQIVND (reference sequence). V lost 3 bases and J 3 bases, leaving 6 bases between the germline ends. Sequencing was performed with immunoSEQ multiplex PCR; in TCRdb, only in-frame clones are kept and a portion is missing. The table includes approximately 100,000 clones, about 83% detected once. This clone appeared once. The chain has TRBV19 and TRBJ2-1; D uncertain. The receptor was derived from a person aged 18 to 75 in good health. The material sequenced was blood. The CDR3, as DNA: TGTGCCAGTAGTATGACAAGCTACAATGAGCAGTTCTTC. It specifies CASSMTSYNEQFF.